Here is one TCR beta chain with its context. The sample belongs to a study of blood T cell repertoires in COVID-19. Study details: Spain, Italy and the United States supplied samples that represented acute and convalescent COVID-19.

The germline CDR1 and CDR2 sequences are KGHSH and LQKENI. Trimming stripped 6 bases from V and 5 bases from J, with 13 bases between. This CDR3 has 13 amino acids. In the study's own analysis: Reference gene primer amplification gave estimated nucleated cell counts. The protocol was immunoSEQ multiplex PCR, while the TCRdb copy is restricted to in-frame clones and leaves out a portion. Clonal size and the V and J genes are those of that table, whereas D and trimming came from the DNA. The sample includes under 250,000 clones, 70% to 85% of them seen just once. Living in roughly 23 US areas, the participants were between about 18 and 100 years of age. Allocation to cohorts depended on clinical history reported by the participants.

The rearrangement joins TRBV18 to TRBJ2-5, with a tentative D call TRBD2 (7 bases). The sequence was obtained from a woman aged 40 to 55 with acute COVID-19. The sample consisted of PBMCs or T cells enriched from blood (not recorded which). CDR3 sequence: CASSEQGGETQYF. The CDR3 bases are TGTGCCAGCTCCGAACAGGGAGGGGAGACCCAGTACTTC.